Shown below are 8 T cell receptor beta chains from a single sample sequenced in a study of blood T cell repertoires in COVID-19. TCRdb's copy holds only in-frame clones and misses some; the assay was immunoSEQ multiplex PCR. The sample holds 200,000 to 250,000 clones, about 82% seen once. The specimen sequenced was peripheral blood. All receptors derive from an older man with acute or convalescent COVID-19.

This chain uses TRBV11-1 with TRBJ2-7, with 9 positions matching TRBD1. The CDR3 runs to 14 residues. J was trimmed by 4 bases and V by 3 bases; bases with no gene match: 4. Germline V gives CDR1 SGHAT, CDR2 FQDESV (reference sequence). The CDR3, as DNA: TGTGCCAGCAGCTTGGGACAGGGTGTTTACGAGCAGTACTTC. Its translation: CASSLGQGVYEQYF.

The chain uses TRBV5-8 and TRBJ2-7; 7 nucleotides match TRBD1. Germline V gene sequence: CDR1 SGHTS, CDR2 YDEGEE. The CDR3 runs 13 residues. V trimming: 4 bases; J trimming: 3 bases; junction bases outside the gene matches: 4. CDR3 amino acids: CASSRNRGYEQYF. The CDR3 nucleotides are TGTGCCAGCAGCCGGAACAGGGGCTACGAGCAGTACTTC. Looking up the rest from reference TRBV5-8 and TRBJ2-7 gives the full variable domain: EAGVTQSPTHLIKTRGQQATLRCSPISGHTSVYWYQQALGLGLQFLLWYDEGEERNRGNFPPRFSGRQFPNYSSELNVNALELEDSALYLCASSRNRGYEQYFGPGTRLTVT.

The rearrangement joins TRBV5-4 to TRBJ2-3, with 11 bases lining up with TRBD2. Germline V lookup: CDR1 SGHNT, CDR2 YYREEE (reference sequence). The V gene end was trimmed by 0 bases and the J gene end by 4 bases; junction bases not matched to a gene: 4. The CDR3 length is 16 residues. The CDR3 nucleotides read TGTGCCAGCAGCTTGGGAACTAGCGGGAGATCAGATACGCAGTATTTT. Residues: CASSLGTSGRSDTQYF.

The chain combines TRBV2 with TRBJ2-3; 12 bases agree with TRBD2. The V gene's germline CDR1 is SNHLY and CDR2 FYNNEI. V shed 1 base and J 6 bases; nucleotides not matched to a gene: 5. The CDR3 is 16 residues long. The CDR3 bases are TGTGCCAGCAGTGAAGTAGCTAGCGGGGGGGCTGATACGCAGTATTTT. Its translation is CASSEVASGGADTQYF.

The V call is TRBV19, the J call TRBJ2-2; 8 nucleotides match TRBD1. V trimming: 6 bases; J trimming: 0 bases; junction bases outside the gene matches: 3. The CDR3 runs to 15 residues. Germline values: CDR1 LNHDA, CDR2 SQIVND (reference sequence). The CDR3 sequence: CASRGTGANTGELFF. The CDR3 bases are TGTGCCAGTAGGGGGACAGGAGCGAACACCGGGGAGCTGTTTTTT.

CDR3 DNA: TGCGCCAGCAGCCTGGGACAGGGGTGGATAGAGACCCAGTACTTC. Translated: CASSLGQGWIETQYF. The chain is built from TRBV5-1 and TRBJ2-5; TRBD1 matches at 10 bases. This CDR3 contains 15 residues. V shed 4 bases and J 4 bases; nucleotides not matched to a gene: 7. CDR1 SGHRS and CDR2 YFSETQ come from the germline V gene.

This clone came up a few times. The V gene is TRBV5-4, the J gene TRBJ2-7; TRBD1 matches 9 bases. CDR3 length equals 16 residues. The V gene's germline CDR1 is SGHNT and CDR2 YYREEE (reference sequence). Trimming cost V 5 bases and J 3 bases; bases outside gene matches: 12. CDR3 bases: TGTGCCAGCAGTTTACGGAGTGGGACAGGGAACTACGAGCAGTACTTC. This translates into CASSLRSGTGNYEQYF.

The chain combines TRBV15 with TRBJ1-2, with 8 bases identical to TRBD1. Trimming removed 3 bases from V and 6 bases from J; junction bases left unmatched: 6. Germline V CDR1 and CDR2: LNHNV, YYDKDF (reference sequence). This CDR3 has 14 amino acids. CDR3 nucleotides: TGTGCCACCAGCAGGGTAGACAGGGGCCATGGCTACACCTTC. This gives the protein CATSRVDRGHGYTF.